Shown below are 22 T cell receptor beta chains from a single sample sequenced in a study of cytomegalovirus exposure and HLA in healthy donors. PCR involved 60 Vbeta and 13 Jbeta primers. Profiling relied on immunoSEQ multiplex PCR, and the TCRdb table lists in-frame clones only, not all of them. There are about 120,000 clones in the sample; 60% to 85% occur only once, and about 3% lies in the top ten. Sequences were obtained from PBMCs. All receptors derive from a middle-aged woman in good health and CMV-seropositive.

This rearrangement joins TRBV9 to TRBJ2-2, with D tentatively TRBD2 (6 bases). Germline CDR1 SGDLS, CDR2 YYNGEE. The V end was cut by 4 bases, the J end by 8 bases, with 15 bases between. The CDR3 has 14 amino acids. The CDR3 DNA follows: TGTGCCAGCAGCCCCTACGGGGGTGCAGGGGAGCTGTTTTTT. Translating gives CASSPYGGAGELFF.

The chain couples TRBV6-1 to TRBJ2-3; TRBD2 matches at 10 bases. The CDR3 extends over 16 amino acids. The V segment lost 4 bases and the J segment 4 bases; nucleotides outside the gene matches: 8. Per germline, CDR1 MNHNS and CDR2 SASEGT. Here the CDR3 reads CASSGLSGRVADTQYF. In DNA, the CDR3 is TGTGCCAGCAGTGGACTAAGCGGGAGGGTGGCAGATACGCAGTATTTT.

The chain combines TRBV2 with TRBJ1-2; D is uncertain. This CDR3 is built from 14 residues. Germline-derived CDR1 and CDR2 are SNHLY and FYNNEI. V was clipped by 4 bases and J by 0 bases, with 9 bases between them. Here the CDR3 DNA reads TGTGCCAGCAGTGCGGTCGAAGCTAACTATGGCTACACCTTC. This translates into CASSAVEANYGYTF.

The chain employs TRBV7-6 and TRBJ2-7, with D perhaps matching TRBD2 (5 bases). Trimming shortened V by 3 bases and J by 3 bases, and 9 bases separated the two germline ends. Per the germline V gene, CDR1 is SGHVS and CDR2 is FNYEAQ. This CDR3 has 13 amino acids. The CDR3 sequence is CASSLNGVYEQYF. For the CDR3, the DNA is TGTGCCAGCAGCTTGAACGGGGTCTACGAGCAGTACTTC.

This chain uses TRBV30 with TRBJ1-2; no clear D gene. CDR1 and CDR2 (germline): GTSNPN, SVGIG (reference sequence). This CDR3 has 11 amino acids. V was shortened by 3 bases and J by 4 bases, with 6 bases between the two germline ends. CDR3 amino acids: CAWSEFYGYTF. The CDR3 DNA follows: TGTGCCTGGAGCGAGTTCTATGGCTACACCTTC.

This clone was seen once. The chain couples TRBV5-6 to TRBJ1-2; no firm D call. The CDR3 has 14 residues. The ends were cut back, 0 bases at V and 5 bases at J, with 11 bases in the middle. Germline CDR1 SGHDT, CDR2 YYEEEE. CDR3: CASSLVVGGYGYTF. CDR3 bases: TGTGCCAGCAGCTTGGTCGTCGGCGGTTATGGCTACACCTTC.

The chain recombines TRBV7-3 with TRBJ1-3, with 7 bases that match TRBD1. V trimming: 3 bases; J trimming: 2 bases; junction bases outside the gene matches: 7. From germline, CDR1 is SGHTA and CDR2 FQGTGA. The CDR3 loop spans 16 amino acids. The CDR3 is CASSFSPGTAGNTIYF. Written as DNA, the CDR3 is TGTGCCAGCAGCTTCTCGCCCGGGACAGCTGGAAACACCATATATTTT.

The chain recombines TRBV5-8 with TRBJ1-1; a weak D match, TRBD1 (6 bases). CDR1 is SGHTS and CDR2 is YDEGEE in the germline V gene. V was trimmed by 4 bases and J by 1 base, leaving 17 bases between them. The CDR3 is made up of 16 amino acids. CDR3 region: CASSGGARVGNTEAFF. CDR3 nucleotides: TGTGCCAGCAGCGGGGGGGCCCGGGTGGGGAACACTGAAGCTTTCTTT.

V usage is TRBV2 and J usage is TRBJ1-1, with D possibly being TRBD1 (6 bases). The ends were cut back, 7 bases at V and 1 base at J, with 16 bases in the middle. The germline V gene encodes CDR1 SNHLY and CDR2 FYNNEI. This CDR3 is built from 15 residues. For the CDR3, the DNA is TGTGCCAGCATGTTCCAGGGGAGGGGGAACACTGAAGCTTTCTTT. Amino acids: CASMFQGRGNTEAFF.

This rearrangement joins TRBV30 to TRBJ2-7; D not certain. This CDR3 has 13 amino acids. CDR1 and CDR2 (germline): GTSNPN, SVGIG (reference sequence). V lost 0 bases and J 0 bases, leaving 6 bases between the germline ends. In nucleotides, the CDR3 is TGTGCCTGGAGTGTTGGCAGCTCCTACGAGCAGTACTTC. Translation gives CAWSVGSSYEQYF.

The gene calls are TRBV18 and TRBJ2-3; TRBD1 agrees at 7 bases. V lost 6 bases, J lost 5 bases, and 14 bases stayed unmatched. Germline V CDR1 and CDR2: KGHSH, LQKENI. The CDR3 extends over 16 amino acids. The CDR3 bases are TGTGCCAGCTCTTCCGGGACAGTCACCTCGGGAGATACGCAGTATTTT. This translates into CASSSGTVTSGDTQYF. Filled out from reference TRBV18 and TRBJ2-3, the complete variable domain reads NAGVMQNPRHLVRRRGQEARLRCSPMKGHSHVYWYRQLPEEGLKFMVYLQKENIIDESGMPKERFSAEFPKEGPSILRIQQVVRGDSAAYFCASSSGTVTSGDTQYFGPGTRLTVL.

The chain combines TRBV4-1 with TRBJ2-7; no clear D. Looked up from germline, CDR1 is MGHRA and CDR2 is YSYEKL. V shed 2 bases and J shed 2 bases, with 19 bases lying between them. The CDR3 spans 17 residues. The DNA for the CDR3 is TGCGCCAGCAGCCAACAATCAGCGAGTAGATCAGCCTACGAGCAGTACTTC. Amino acid sequence: CASSQQSASRSAYEQYF.

This chain links TRBV11-2 with TRBJ1-4; D is perhaps TRBD1 (5 bases). This CDR3 is 14 amino acids long. V gave up 1 base and J gave up 8 bases, with 11 bases separating them. The germline V gene encodes CDR1 SGHAT and CDR2 FQNNGV. This CDR3 reads CASSLARGVEKLFF. The DNA of the CDR3 is TGTGCCAGCAGCTTAGCCCGGGGGGTAGAAAAACTGTTTTTT.

This clone has more than one count but fewer than ten. The V call is TRBV10-3, the J call TRBJ1-6; TRBD1 aligns across 7 bases. Trimming cost V 9 bases and J 9 bases; bases outside gene matches: 11. This CDR3 is 14 amino acids long. Germline V gives CDR1 ENHRY, CDR2 SYGVKD. DNA for the CDR3: TGTGCCATGTGGACAGGCCTGGAGAGTTCACCCCTCCACTTT. It specifies CAMWTGLESSPLHF.

This rearrangement joins TRBV30 to TRBJ1-2; D gene uncertain. Trimming removed 0 bases from V and 4 bases from J, with 3 bases in between. The germline V gene has CDR1 GTSNPN and CDR2 SVGIG (reference sequence). The length of the CDR3 is 11 residues. Written as DNA, the CDR3 is TGTGCCTGGAGTGTGAGCTATGGCTACACCTTC. This sequence encodes CAWSVSYGYTF.

V usage is TRBV13 and J usage is TRBJ2-1; 7 bases line up with TRBD1. CDR1 and CDR2 from the germline V gene are PRHDT and FYEKMQ (reference sequence). CDR3 length: 19 residues. V gave up 4 bases and J gave up 0 bases; unmatched junction bases: 15. The CDR3 coding sequence is TGTGCCAGCAGCTCCTCGACAGGGACCCCGGCAAGCTCCTACAATGAGCAGTTCTTC. Its translation: CASSSSTGTPASSYNEQFF.

As DNA, the CDR3 is TGTGCCAGCAGCCAAGTTGTACGGGGGGGCCGGGAGACCCAGTACTTC. Protein product: CASSQVVRGGRETQYF. This rearrangement joins TRBV4-2 to TRBJ2-5, with 8 bases aligning to TRBD2. The germline V gene has CDR1 LGHNA and CDR2 YNFKEQ. This CDR3 comprises 16 residues. The J segment lost 5 bases and the V segment lost 1 base, leaving 9 bases of the junction unmatched.

This clone came up once. The chain uses TRBV5-8 and TRBJ2-7, with a possible D match to TRBD1 (6 bases). The germline V gene has CDR1 SGHTS and CDR2 YDEGEE. V lost 4 bases and J lost 2, with 16 bases in between. The CDR3 loop spans 15 amino acids. This CDR3 reads CASSNSRGGTYEQYF. The CDR3 DNA is TGTGCCAGCAGCAATAGCAGGGGCGGCACCTACGAGCAGTACTTC.

This chain joins TRBV19 and TRBJ1-5; weak D call: TRBD1 (6 bases). The CDR3 covers 17 residues. The germline V gene encodes CDR1 LNHDA and CDR2 SQIVND (reference sequence). With 3 bases removed from V and 4 bases from J, the gap between germline ends came to 19 bases. CDR3 nucleotides: TGTGCCAGTAGTATGGGGGCAGGGCGATTGGGTAATCAGCCCCAGCATTTT. Translated: CASSMGAGRLGNQPQHF. The full variable domain, completed using reference TRBV19 and TRBJ1-5, is DGGITQSPKYLFRKEGQNVTLSCEQNLNHDAMYWYRQDPGQGLRLIYYSQIVNDFQKGDIAEGYSVSREKKESFPLTVTSAQKNPTAFYLCASSMGAGRLGNQPQHFGDGTRLSIL.

The table lists this clone with a count of one. This chain uses TRBV6-5 with TRBJ1-5; D is undetermined. The ends were cut back, 2 bases at V and 0 bases at J, with 8 bases in the middle. The CDR3 has 15 amino acids. The V gene's germline CDR1 is MNHEY and CDR2 SVGAGI. In DNA, the CDR3 is TGTGCCAGCAGTTACGGGCAGGATAGCAATCAGCCCCAGCATTTT. It yields the protein CASSYGQDSNQPQHF.

In its sample, this clone was seen once. This rearrangement joins TRBV29-1 to TRBJ2-3; TRBD1 aligns across 11 bases. Germline CDR1 and CDR2: SQVTM and ANQGSEA. This CDR3 region has 15 residues. V dropped 1 base and J dropped 4; count of bases not matched to a gene: 4. The CDR3 DNA reads TGCAGCGTTGAAGCAGGACAGGGGGCCCCAGATACGCAGTATTTT. This gives the protein CSVEAGQGAPDTQYF.

This sequence joins TRBV7-6 and TRBJ2-1; D is uncertain. The CDR3 contains 13 residues. V lost 0 bases to trimming and J lost 6 bases, with 6 bases between them. The germline V gene encodes CDR1 SGHVS and CDR2 FNYEAQ. This CDR3 reads CASSLAQSNEQFF. As DNA, the CDR3 is TGTGCCAGCAGCTTAGCACAGAGCAATGAGCAGTTCTTC.